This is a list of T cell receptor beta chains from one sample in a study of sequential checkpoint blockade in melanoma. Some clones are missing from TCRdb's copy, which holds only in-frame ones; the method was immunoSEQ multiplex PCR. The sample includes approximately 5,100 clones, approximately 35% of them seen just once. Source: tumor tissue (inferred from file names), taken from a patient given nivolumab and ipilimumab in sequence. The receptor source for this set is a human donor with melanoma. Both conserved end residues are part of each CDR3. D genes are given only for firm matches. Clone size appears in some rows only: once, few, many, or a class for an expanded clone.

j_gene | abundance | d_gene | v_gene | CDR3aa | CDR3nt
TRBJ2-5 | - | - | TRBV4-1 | CASSTRAGTSKETQYF | TGCGCCAGCAGTACAAGGGCAGGGACATCAAAAGAGACCCAGTACTTC
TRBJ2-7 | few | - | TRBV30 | CAWSVLTRSRYSYEQYF | TGTGCCTGGAGTGTACTAACCAGGTCACGATACTCCTACGAGCAGTACTTC
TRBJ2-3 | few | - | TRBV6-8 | CASRHYAVVSDTQYF | TGTGCCAGCAGACACTACGCGGTAGTGTCAGATACGCAGTATTTT
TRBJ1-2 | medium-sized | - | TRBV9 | CASRAQEDGYTF | TGTGCCAGCCGGGCCCAAGAGGATGGCTACACCTTC
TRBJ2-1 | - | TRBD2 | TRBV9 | CASSVATSGAYNEQFF | TGTGCCAGCAGCGTAGCGACTAGCGGAGCCTACAATGAGCAGTTCTTC
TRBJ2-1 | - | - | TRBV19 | CASSIPLLRGAPNEQFF | TGTGCCAGTAGTATACCGCTTTTACGGGGGGCCCCGAATGAGCAGTTCTTC
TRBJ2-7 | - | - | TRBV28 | CASIGVTYEQYF | TGTGCCAGCATAGGAGTGACCTACGAGCAGTACTTC
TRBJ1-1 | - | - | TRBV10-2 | CASRSPRRMNTEAFF | TGCGCCAGCAGGAGTCCCCGGCGCATGAACACTGAAGCTTTCTTT
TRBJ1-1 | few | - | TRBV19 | CASSTSPGLEAFF | TGTGCCAGTAGTACAAGCCCGGGACTCGAAGCTTTCTTT
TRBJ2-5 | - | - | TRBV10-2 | CASKGVLGTQYF | TGCGCCAGCAAGGGGGTCTTGGGGACCCAGTACTTC
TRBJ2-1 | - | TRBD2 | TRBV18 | CASSPTGTSRNEQFF | TGTGCCAGCTCACCAACCGGGACTAGCCGCAATGAGCAGTTCTTC
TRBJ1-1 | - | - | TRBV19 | CASSIEAGEKMNTEAFF | TGTGCCAGTAGTATAGAGGCAGGGGAGAAAATGAACACTGAAGCTTTCTTT
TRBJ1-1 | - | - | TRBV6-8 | CASRGLRNTEAFF | TGTGCCAGCCGGGGTCTGAGGAACACTGAAGCTTTCTTT
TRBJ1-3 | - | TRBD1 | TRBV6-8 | CASSAGTASGNTIYF | TGTGCCAGCAGTGCCGGGACAGCCTCTGGAAACACCATATATTTT
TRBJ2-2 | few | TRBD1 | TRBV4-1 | CASRLGGPGTGELFF | TGCGCCAGCAGGCTAGGGGGCCCCGGGACCGGGGAGCTGTTTTTT
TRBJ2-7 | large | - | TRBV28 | CASSLADSYEQYF | TGTGCCAGCAGTTTAGCGGACTCCTACGAGCAGTACTTC
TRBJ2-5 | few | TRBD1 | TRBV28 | CASSLPGGGKTQYF | TGTGCCAGCAGTTTACCAGGGGGCGGAAAGACCCAGTACTTC
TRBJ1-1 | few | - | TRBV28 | CASAWRRGMNTEAFF | TGTGCCTCGGCCTGGAGACGGGGAATGAACACTGAAGCTTTCTTT
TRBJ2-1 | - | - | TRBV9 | CASSPSDYNEQFF | TGTGCCAGCAGCCCGAGCGACTACAATGAGCAGTTCTTC
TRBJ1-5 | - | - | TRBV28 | CASSRTLGNQPQHF | TGTGCCAGCAGTCGTACCTTGGGCAATCAGCCCCAGCATTTT
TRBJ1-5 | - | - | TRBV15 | CATSRDGGSGQPQHF | TGTGCCACCAGCAGAGATGGGGGGTCCGGACAGCCCCAGCATTTT
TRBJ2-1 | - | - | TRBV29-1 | CSVGRARDEQFF | TGCAGCGTTGGTAGAGCTCGCGATGAGCAGTTCTTC
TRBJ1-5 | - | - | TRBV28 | CASSFGLNQPQHF | TGTGCCAGCAGTTTCGGACTCAATCAGCCCCAGCATTTT
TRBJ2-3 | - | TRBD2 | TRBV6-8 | CASSLRGLLAGVSDTQYF | TGTGCCAGCAGTCTTAGGGGACTACTAGCGGGAGTTTCAGATACGCAGTATTTT
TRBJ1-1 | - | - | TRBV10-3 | CAISESTIVMNTEAFF | TGTGCCATCAGTGAGTCGACTATTGTAATGAACACTGAAGCTTTCTTT
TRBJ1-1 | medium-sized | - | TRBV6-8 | CASSSSGAEAFF | TGTGCCAGCAGTTCCTCGGGGGCTGAAGCTTTCTTT
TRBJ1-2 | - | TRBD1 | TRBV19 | CASRLGTGGIYGYTF | TGTGCCAGTAGATTGGGGACAGGGGGCATCTATGGCTACACCTTC
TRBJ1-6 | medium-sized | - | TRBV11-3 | CASSPEGAGNSPLHF | TGTGCCAGCAGCCCGGAAGGGGCAGGGAATTCACCCCTCCACTTT
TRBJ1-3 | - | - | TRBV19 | CASSPLASYGNTIYF | TGTGCCAGTAGTCCCCTGGCAAGCTATGGAAACACCATATATTTT
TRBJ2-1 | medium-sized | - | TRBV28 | CASSLGSYNEQFF | TGTGCCAGCAGTTTGGGCTCCTACAATGAGCAGTTCTTC
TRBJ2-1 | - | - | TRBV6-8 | CASTNWDKNEQFF | TGTGCCAGCACTAACTGGGACAAGAATGAGCAGTTCTTC
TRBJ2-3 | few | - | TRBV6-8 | CASSYGEDTQYF | TGTGCCAGCAGTTACGGGGAAGATACGCAGTATTTT
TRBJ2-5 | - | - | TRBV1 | CASSQDRGGGQETQYF | TGCGCCAGCAGCCAAGATCGAGGCGGGGGCCAAGAGACCCAGTACTTC
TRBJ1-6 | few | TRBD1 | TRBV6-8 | CASSKTGDVYNSPLHF | TGTGCCAGCAGCAAGACAGGGGACGTCTATAATTCACCCCTCCACTTT
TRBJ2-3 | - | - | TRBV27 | CASSLRQALADTQYF | TGTGCCAGCAGTTTACGACAGGCCCTGGCGGATACGCAGTATTTT
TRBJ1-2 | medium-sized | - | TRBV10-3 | CAISESLDSNYGYTF | TGTGCCATCAGTGAGTCTTTAGACAGTAACTATGGCTACACCTTC
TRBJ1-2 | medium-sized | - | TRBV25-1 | CASSETANYGYTF | TGTGCCAGCAGTGAAACAGCTAACTATGGCTACACCTTC
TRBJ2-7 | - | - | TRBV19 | CASSIRWSWDGPYEQYF | TGTGCCAGTAGTATTCGTTGGTCGTGGGACGGTCCCTACGAGCAGTACTTC
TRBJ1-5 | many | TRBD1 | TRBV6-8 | CASKGQGNQPQHF | TGTGCCAGCAAAGGACAGGGAAATCAGCCCCAGCATTTT
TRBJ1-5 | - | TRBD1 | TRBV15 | CATSRGDRLDQPQHF | TGTGCCACCAGCAGGGGGGACAGGCTAGATCAGCCCCAGCATTTT
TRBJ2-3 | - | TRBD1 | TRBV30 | CAWSLIGQGRTDTQYF | TGTGCCTGGAGTTTGATCGGACAGGGCCGGACAGATACGCAGTATTTT
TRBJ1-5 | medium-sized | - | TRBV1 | CASSQEVGTASNQPQHF | TGCGCCAGCAGCCAAGAAGTAGGGACTGCTAGCAATCAGCCCCAGCATTTT
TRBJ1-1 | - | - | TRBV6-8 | CATRQSNTEAFF | TGTGCCACTAGACAGTCGAACACTGAAGCTTTCTTT
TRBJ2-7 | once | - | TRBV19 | CASSIGPGSNEQYF | TGTGCCAGTAGTATAGGGCCAGGCTCCAACGAGCAGTACTTC
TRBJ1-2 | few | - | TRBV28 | CASSYRTGGYTF | TGTGCCAGCAGCTACCGGACGGGGGGCTACACCTTC
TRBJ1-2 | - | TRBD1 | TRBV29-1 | CSVEDRGQIKGYTF | TGCAGCGTTGAGGACAGGGGACAGATTAAGGGCTACACCTTC
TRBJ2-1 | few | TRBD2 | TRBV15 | CATSRARLAGRRSEQFF | TGTGCCACCAGCAGAGCAAGACTAGCGGGTCGACGGAGTGAGCAGTTCTTC
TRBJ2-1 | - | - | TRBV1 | CASSQDRAGEQFF | TGCGCCAGCAGCCAAGATAGGGCGGGTGAGCAGTTCTTC
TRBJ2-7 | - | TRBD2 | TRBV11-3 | CASSLEPSVLAGPTYEQYF | TGTGCCAGCAGCTTGGAACCCTCGGTGCTAGCGGGTCCTACCTACGAGCAGTACTTC
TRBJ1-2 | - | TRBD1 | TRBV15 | CATSRHTGGAYGYTF | TGTGCCACCAGCAGACATACAGGGGGCGCGTATGGCTACACCTTC
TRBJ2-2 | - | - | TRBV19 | CASSISGTGELFF | TGTGCCAGTAGTATTTCAGGGACCGGGGAGCTGTTTTTT